One and the same sample provided the 21 T cell receptor beta chains below, sequenced in a study of radiotherapy plus CTLA-4 blockade in lung cancer. The table came from immunoSEQ multiplex PCR; TCRdb's copy has only in-frame clones and leaves some out. The sample lists 70,000 to 90,000 clones, about 88% occurring once. Sequenced material: peripheral blood, taken from a patient treated with radiotherapy plus ipilimumab. All receptors derive from a human donor with non-small cell lung cancer who had stable disease on radiotherapy plus ipilimumab.

V usage is TRBV7-8 and J usage is TRBJ1-1; TRBD1 aligns across 10 bases. V was clipped by 2 bases and J by 0 bases; unmatched bases: 9. Per germline, CDR1 SGHVS and CDR2 FQNEAQ. The CDR3 consists of 18 residues. The CDR3, as DNA: TGTGCCAGCAGCTTAAGCTCCGGGACAGGGGTCATGAACACTGAAGCTTTCTTT. As protein: CASSLSSGTGVMNTEAFF. Complete variable domain (other parts from reference TRBV7-8 and TRBJ1-1): GAGVSQSPRYKVAKRGQDVALRCDPISGHVSLFWYQQALGQGPEFLTYFQNEAQLDKSGLPSDRFFAERPEGSVSTLKIQRTQQEDSAVYLCASSLSSGTGVMNTEAFFGQGTRLTVV.

The rearrangement joins TRBV28 to TRBJ1-1, with 7 bases lining up with TRBD1. CDR1 MDHEN and CDR2 SYDVKM come from the germline V gene. The V segment lost 4 bases and the J segment 5 bases; nucleotides outside the gene matches: 16. The CDR3 is 17 residues long. The CDR3 loop reads CASSSVWGGTDPTEAFF. In nucleotides, the CDR3 is TGTGCCAGCAGTTCCGTTTGGGGGGGGACAGACCCAACTGAAGCTTTCTTT.

In its sample, this clone was seen a few times. The rearrangement uses TRBV10-1 and TRBJ1-4, with 7 bases matching TRBD1. In germline, CDR1 is WNHNN, CDR2 SYGVQD (reference sequence). The CDR3 sequence is 14 residues long. V dropped 0 bases and J dropped 11; count of bases not matched to a gene: 6. The CDR3 sequence: CASSESGPGQKLFF. The DNA of the CDR3 is TGCGCCAGCAGTGAGTCTGGGCCGGGACAGAAACTGTTTTTT.

This clone was picked up a small number of times. The chain carries TRBV11-2 and TRBJ2-2, with D possibly being TRBD1 (6 bases). Germline CDR1 reads SGHAT; CDR2 reads FQNNGV. The CDR3 is 14 residues long. V lost 5 bases to trimming and J lost 8 bases, with 15 bases between them. CDR3 region: CASSLQQGAGELFF. The CDR3 nucleotides are TGTGCCAGCAGCCTTCAACAGGGAGCGGGGGAGCTGTTTTTT. The complete variable domain, with remaining parts taken from reference TRBV11-2 and TRBJ2-2, reads EAGVAQSPRYKIIEKRQSVAFWCNPISGHATLYWYQQILGQGPKLLIQFQNNGVVDDSQLPKDRFSAERLKGVDSTLKIQPAKLEDSAVYLCASSLQQGAGELFFGEGSRLTVL.

The J gene is TRBJ1-2, the V gene TRBV7-2; D perhaps matches TRBD1 (5 bases). This CDR3 has 15 amino acids. The germline V gene has CDR1 SGHTA and CDR2 FQGNSA. V was trimmed by 5 bases and J by 2 bases, leaving 15 bases between them. The CDR3 is CASSLPGRINYGYTF. Written as DNA, the CDR3 is TGTGCCAGCAGCCTCCCGGGACGGATAAACTATGGCTACACCTTC.

The chain has TRBV18 and TRBJ2-3; 10 bases line up with TRBD2. With V trimmed by 1 base and J by 5 bases, 6 bases remained unmatched. Germline V lookup: CDR1 KGHSH, CDR2 LQKENI. CDR3 length: 16 amino acids. DNA for the CDR3: TGTGCCAGCTCACCACGGCCTAGCGGGGGTTTAGATACGCAGTATTTT. Translated, it gives CASSPRPSGGLDTQYF.

This chain links TRBV6-1 with TRBJ1-2; D remains ambiguous. The CDR3 contains 15 residues. Germline V CDR1 and CDR2: MNHNS, SASEGT. The germline V and J ends were trimmed by 6 bases and 1 base, with 15 bases remaining between them. CDR3 nucleotide sequence: TGTGCCAGCAGCCTAGACACAACCTATAACTATGGCTACACCTTC. It is translated as CASSLDTTYNYGYTF.

The rearrangement uses TRBV5-1 and TRBJ2-3; 13 positions agree with TRBD2. The junction had 5 bases not matched to a gene; V was cut back by 2 bases and J by 5 bases. The germline CDR1 and CDR2 sequences are SGHRS and YFSETQ. The CDR3 is 16 amino acids. CDR3 in amino acids: CASSLGLAGAGDTQYF. The CDR3 nucleotides are TGCGCCAGCAGCTTAGGACTAGCGGGGGCCGGAGATACGCAGTATTTT.

This clone was found a few times. This CDR3 is CASSLKNTGELFF. CDR3 coding DNA: TGTGCCAGCAGCTTAAAGAACACCGGGGAGCTGTTTTTT. This sequence joins TRBV7-3 and TRBJ2-2; no clear D gene. The CDR3 has 13 amino acids. V was clipped by 1 base and J by 1 base, with 1 base between them. CDR1 is SGHTA and CDR2 is FQGTGA in the germline V gene.

The chain recombines TRBV7-2 with TRBJ1-3, with a tentative D call TRBD1 (5 bases). There are 15 residues in the CDR3. V gave up 1 base and J gave up 4 bases, with 11 bases separating them. The germline gives CDR1 SGHTA, CDR2 FQGNSA. CDR3 bases: TGTGCCAGCAGCTTAGTCAGGGCGGGGGGAAACACCATATATTTT. This gives the protein CASSLVRAGGNTIYF.

V is TRBV7-2 and J is TRBJ2-1, with D perhaps TRBD2 (6 bases). From germline, CDR1 is SGHTA and CDR2 FQGNSA. This CDR3 comprises 16 residues. Trimming cost V 4 bases and J 6 bases, with 19 bases left between them. The CDR3 sequence: CASSSSLASVINEQFF. As DNA, the CDR3 is TGTGCCAGCAGCTCTTCACTAGCAAGTGTGATCAATGAGCAGTTCTTC.

The chain links TRBV6-1 to TRBJ1-2, with unresolved D. Germline values: CDR1 MNHNS, CDR2 SASEGT. The CDR3 sequence is 12 residues long. Deletions cut 9 bases from V and 5 bases from J, with 13 bases between. CDR3: CARGSTGYGYTF. The CDR3 DNA is TGTGCCAGGGGATCGACGGGGTATGGCTACACCTTC.

The chain uses TRBV18 and TRBJ1-2, with 8 bases matching TRBD1. Germline CDR1 KGHSH, CDR2 LQKENI. This CDR3 has 15 amino acids. V was pared by 3 bases and J by 4 bases, with 7 bases of the junction left unmatched. CDR3 bases: TGTGCCAGCTCACCGCTACAGGGGGAAATCTATGGCTACACCTTC. This codes for CASSPLQGEIYGYTF.

The chain combines TRBV19 with TRBJ1-5, with TRBD1 as a possible D gene (5 bases). V shed 5 bases and J shed 0 bases, with 11 bases lying between them. Germline V gives CDR1 LNHDA, CDR2 SQIVND (reference sequence). CDR3 length equals 15 residues. This CDR3 reads CASSLRQYSNQPQHF. The CDR3 region has the DNA TGTGCCAGTAGTCTAAGACAGTATAGCAATCAGCCCCAGCATTTT.

About this clone itself: Other DNA sequences of this sample code for an identical CDR3. The rearrangement joins TRBV11-2 to TRBJ1-5; D unresolved. Germline V gene data show CDR1 as SGHAT and CDR2 as FQNNGV. V was pared by 1 base and J by 1 base, with 2 bases between. This CDR3 has 13 residues. CDR3 sequence (DNA): TGTGCCAGCAGCTTAGTGAGCAATCAGCCCCAGCATTTT. This translates into CASSLVSNQPQHF.

This clone has just a few counts. The V gene is TRBV27, the J gene TRBJ1-5, with D perhaps matching TRBD1 (6 bases). Germline assignment: CDR1 MNHEY and CDR2 SMNVEV (reference sequence). V lost 5 bases, J lost 8 bases, and 16 bases lay in between. CDR3 length equals 14 residues. CDR3 sequence reads: CASSAWDNREPQHF. The CDR3, as DNA: TGTGCCAGCAGTGCCTGGGACAATCGTGAGCCCCAGCATTTT.

This clone is medium-sized. This chain uses TRBV5-1 with TRBJ2-1, with D possibly matching TRBD2 (5 bases). Trimming shortened V by 0 bases and J by 8 bases, and 12 bases separated the two germline ends. CDR3 length: 14 residues. CDR1 is SGHRS and CDR2 is YFSETQ in the germline V gene. The CDR3 loop is CASSLGGPEDEQFF. DNA for the CDR3: TGCGCCAGCAGCTTGGGAGGGCCGGAGGATGAGCAGTTCTTC.

This clone was recorded once. J is TRBJ1-3 and V is TRBV28; 7 bases agree with TRBD1. In germline, CDR1 is MDHEN, CDR2 SYDVKM. V lost 5 bases and J lost 0; bases outside the gene matches: 7. The CDR3 length is 16 residues. The CDR3 coding sequence is TGTGCCAGCAGTCCCGGGACAGAGATCTCTGGAAACACCATATATTTT. Encoded protein: CASSPGTEISGNTIYF.

The chain is built from TRBV19 and TRBJ2-1, with TRBD2 matching over 13 bases. CDR3 length: 15 amino acids. V lost 5 bases to trimming and J lost 9 bases; unmatched junction nucleotides: 7. Germline V lookup: CDR1 LNHDA, CDR2 SQIVND (reference sequence). CDR3 protein: CASSPTSGGAGEQFF. CDR3 nucleotide sequence: TGTGCCAGTAGTCCCACTAGCGGGGGGGCGGGTGAGCAGTTCTTC.

This chain connects TRBV7-8 to TRBJ2-5; D might be TRBD2 (6 bases). The germline V gene encodes CDR1 SGHVS and CDR2 FQNEAQ. CDR3 length: 16 amino acids. V was clipped by 3 bases and J by 4 bases, with 18 bases between them. CDR3 amino acids: CASSFMSGGPGETQYF. The CDR3 DNA is TGTGCCAGCAGCTTCATGTCTGGAGGGCCGGGAGAGACCCAGTACTTC.

The chain combines TRBV20-1 with TRBJ1-4; D is undetermined. The CDR3 totals 11 residues. Trimming shortened V by 5 bases and J by 4 bases, and 5 bases separated the two germline ends. The germline V gene encodes CDR1 DFQATT and CDR2 SNEGSKA (reference sequence). The CDR3 DNA is TGCAGTGCTTCTAGTAATGAAAAACTGTTTTTT. Translation: CSASSNEKLFF.